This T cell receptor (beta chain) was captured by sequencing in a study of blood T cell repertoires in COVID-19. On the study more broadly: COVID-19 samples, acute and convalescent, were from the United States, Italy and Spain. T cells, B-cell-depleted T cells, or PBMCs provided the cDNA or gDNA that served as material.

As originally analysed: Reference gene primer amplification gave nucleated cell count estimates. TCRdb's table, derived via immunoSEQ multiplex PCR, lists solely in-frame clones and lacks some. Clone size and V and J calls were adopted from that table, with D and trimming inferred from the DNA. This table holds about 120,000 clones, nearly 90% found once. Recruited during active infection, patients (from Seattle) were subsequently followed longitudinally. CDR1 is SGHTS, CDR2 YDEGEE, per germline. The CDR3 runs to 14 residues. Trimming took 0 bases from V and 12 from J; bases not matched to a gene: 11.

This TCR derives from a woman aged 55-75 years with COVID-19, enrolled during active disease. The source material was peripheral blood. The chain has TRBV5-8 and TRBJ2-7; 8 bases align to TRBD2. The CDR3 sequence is CASSLGGSGRDTYF. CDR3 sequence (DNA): TGTGCCAGCAGCTTGGGGGGGTCCGGGAGGGACACGTACTTC.